This record covers a single TCR beta chain. The antigen is unknown. This sample was included in a study of shared clonotypes between healthy human individuals. Study-level findings and limits: Clonotype sharing among donors, it was expected, would be affected by sequencing depth. Generation probabilities were higher for clonotypes shared across all four sorted-subset donors than for unshared ones.

Germline trimming cut 0 bases from V and 3 bases from J; bases unmatched to any gene: 11. There are 18 residues in the CDR3. Germline CDR1 and CDR2: LNHDA and SQIVND (reference sequence). Terminally differentiated effector memory CD45RA+ cells were excluded from the naive CD8 cells, which were CD45RO-negative and positively selected for CCR7. The data were produced by immunoSEQ multiplex PCR, yet TCRdb's version contains in-frame clones alone and is incomplete. The sample records roughly 590,000 clones, nearly 97% being singletons. The V call is TRBV19, the J call TRBJ1-5; 7 nucleotides align to TRBD1. Sample: naive CD8+ T cells sorted from blood. This TCR was recovered from a woman under 40 in good health. DNA of the CDR3: TGTGCCAGTAGTATAGATCCGGCCGGGACAGACTACAATCAGCCCCAGCATTTT. Protein product: CASSIDPAGTDYNQPQHF.